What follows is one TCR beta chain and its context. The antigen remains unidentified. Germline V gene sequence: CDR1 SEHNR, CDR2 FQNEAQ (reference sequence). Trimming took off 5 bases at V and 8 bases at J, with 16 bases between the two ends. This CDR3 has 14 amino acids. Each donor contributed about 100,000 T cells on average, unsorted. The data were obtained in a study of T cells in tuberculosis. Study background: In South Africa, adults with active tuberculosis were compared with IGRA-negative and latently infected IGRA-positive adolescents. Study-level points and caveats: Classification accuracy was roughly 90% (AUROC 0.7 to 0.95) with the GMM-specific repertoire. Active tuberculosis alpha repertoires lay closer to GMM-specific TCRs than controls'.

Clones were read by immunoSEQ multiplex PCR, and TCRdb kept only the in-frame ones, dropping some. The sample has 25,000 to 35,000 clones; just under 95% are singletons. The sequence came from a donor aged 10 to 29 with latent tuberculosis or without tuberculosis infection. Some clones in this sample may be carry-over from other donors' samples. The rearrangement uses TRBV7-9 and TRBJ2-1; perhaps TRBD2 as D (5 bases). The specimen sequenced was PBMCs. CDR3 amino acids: CASSERAGLDEQFF. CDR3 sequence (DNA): TGTGCCAGCAGCGAGAGGGCAGGTCTTGATGAGCAGTTCTTC.